In this sample, the clone carrying this TCR beta chain turned up many times. The antigen is undetermined. The data originate from a study of T cells in Graves' hyperthyroidism and ophthalmopathy. Study-wide points: Ophthalmopathy was model-predicted a median around 6.1 months pre-onset.

RNA transcripts yielded amplified TCR beta CDR3 regions. TCR CDR3 regions were first amplified by RT-PCR with HTBI primers. Using its own MiXCR run on the multiplex PCR reads, TCRdb lists one record per CDR3 protein. This table holds about half a million distinct CDR3 sequences, around 15% found once. This TCR was recovered from a woman aged 25-40 years with Graves' ophthalmopathy. Sequencing input: blood.

CDR3 sequence: CASNTGRASGEQFF. CDR3 bases: TGTGCCAGCAACACCGGGCGGGCCAGTGGTGAGCAGTTCTTC. The rearrangement joins TRBV6-2 or TRBV6-3 to TRBJ2-1; maybe TRBD2 (5 bases). This CDR3 has 14 residues. Germline V lookup: CDR1 MNHEY, CDR2 SVGEGT. V was trimmed by 7 bases and J by 9 bases, leaving 19 bases between them.